This entry features one T cell receptor beta chain sequence. Authors' processing steps: Estimation of nucleated cell counts was performed using reference gene primer amplification. Assay used: immunoSEQ multiplex PCR; TCRdb lists only in-frame clones, some missing. The V and J calls and clone size come from that table; D and trimming were worked out from the DNA. Of around 70,000 clones detected, 89% appear once; the ten largest clones hold around 10%. The data were obtained in a study of blood T cell repertoires in COVID-19. Looking at the study overall: Some COVID-19 samples were acute and others convalescent; all came from the United States, Italy and Spain. T cells, B-cell-depleted T cells, or PBMCs provided the cDNA or gDNA that served as material.

This CDR3 contains 16 residues. Germline CDR1 SEHNR, CDR2 FQNEAQ (reference sequence). The V and J ends lost 5 bases and 8 bases, in that order; junction bases with no gene match: 11. The receptor comes from a man older than 75 with acute or convalescent COVID-19. The sequencing input was peripheral blood. This rearrangement joins TRBV7-9 to TRBJ2-1, with 11 nucleotides matching TRBD2. The CDR3 DNA reads TGTGCCAGCAGCCAACTTGCTAGCGGGGGGCGCGATGAGCAGTTCTTC. Translating gives CASSQLASGGRDEQFF. The full variable domain, in which reference TRBV7-9 and TRBJ2-1 provide the parts outside the CDR3, is DTGVSQNPRHKITKRGQNVTFRCDPISEHNRLYWYRQTLGQGPEFLTYFQNEAQLEKSRLLSDRFSAERPKGSFSTLEIQRTEQGDSAMYLCASSQLASGGRDEQFFGPGTRLTVL.